Listed here are 18 T cell receptor beta chains from one sample, sequenced in a study of blood T cell repertoires in COVID-19. Some clones are missing from TCRdb's copy, which holds only in-frame ones; the method was immunoSEQ multiplex PCR. Seen here are over 120,000 clones, about three quarters observed once, and the top ten hold 4.5% to 5%. Sequences were obtained from peripheral blood. Receptor source: a woman older than 75 with active or convalescent COVID-19.

The V call is TRBV28, the J call TRBJ2-7, with TRBD2 identical over 8 bases. The CDR3 is 12 residues long. The ends lost 8 bases at V and 4 bases at J; junction bases unmatched: 4. The V gene's germline CDR1 is MDHEN and CDR2 SYDVKM. CDR3 coding DNA: TGTGCCAGCGTCGGGGGGGTTTACGAGCAGTACTTC. Residues: CASVGGVYEQYF.

V usage is TRBV6-5 and J usage is TRBJ1-1, with 7 bases lining up with TRBD1. The germline gives CDR1 MNHEY, CDR2 SVGAGI. V gave up 6 bases and J gave up 4 bases; unmatched junction bases: 8. CDR3 length equals 14 residues. CDR3 amino acids: CASRRDRVATEAFF. DNA for the CDR3: TGTGCCAGCAGGCGCGACAGGGTGGCCACTGAAGCTTTCTTT.

This clone came up a few times. For the CDR3, the DNA is TGTGCCAGTACTTCTCGCACTGAAGCTTTCTTT. It translates to CASTSRTEAFF. The rearrangement links TRBV19 to TRBJ1-1; the D is unclear. The V end was cut by 7 bases, the J end by 4 bases, with 7 bases between. The germline CDR1 and CDR2 sequences are LNHDA and SQIVND (reference sequence). This CDR3 spans 11 amino acids.

The chain employs TRBV9 and TRBJ1-2; D is possibly TRBD1 (5 bases). V was trimmed by 3 bases and J by 8 bases, leaving 17 bases between them. CDR1 is SGDLS, CDR2 YYNGEE, per germline. The CDR3 has 14 residues. CDR3 residues: CASSGVGAVWGYTF. The CDR3 nucleotides read TGTGCCAGCAGCGGGGTTGGGGCGGTCTGGGGCTACACCTTC. Filled out from reference TRBV9 and TRBJ1-2, the complete variable domain reads DSGVTQTPKHLITATGQRVTLRCSPRSGDLSVYWYQQSLDQGLQFLIQYYNGEERAKGNILERFSAQQFPDLHSELNLSSLELGDSALYFCASSGVGAVWGYTFGSGTRLTVV.

The rearrangement uses TRBV2 and TRBJ1-2; TRBD1 might be the D (6 bases). The CDR3 loop spans 12 amino acids. The V and J ends lost 6 bases and 12 bases respectively, with 17 bases between them. Germline V lookup: CDR1 SNHLY, CDR2 FYNNEI. CDR3 bases: TGTGCCAGCAGCAGGGGTACAGCCAGGGACACCTTC. Its translation: CASSRGTARDTF. The full variable domain, in which reference TRBV2 and TRBJ1-2 provide the parts outside the CDR3, is EPEVTQTPSHQVTQMGQEVILRCVPISNHLYFYWYRQILGQKVEFLVSFYNNEISEKSEIFDDQFSVERPDGSNFTLKIRSTKLEDSAMYFCASSRGTARDTFGSGTRLTVV.

The gene calls are TRBV18 and TRBJ2-5; D is unresolved. Germline V gene lookup returns CDR1 KGHSH and CDR2 LQKENI. The ends were cut back, 0 bases at V and 5 bases at J, with 7 bases in the middle. The CDR3 sequence is 13 residues long. The CDR3 protein is CASSPPGAETQYF. The CDR3 bases are TGTGCCAGCTCACCACCAGGAGCGGAGACCCAGTACTTC.

The chain has TRBV18 and TRBJ2-5, with D possibly TRBD2 on 5 matching bases. V was cut by 2 bases and J by 5 bases, with 15 bases left in between. CDR3 size: 15 residues. Germline-derived CDR1 and CDR2 are KGHSH and LQKENI. This CDR3 is CASSPTRGYSETQYF. CDR3 DNA: TGTGCCAGCTCACCAACAAGAGGGTATTCGGAGACCCAGTACTTC.

The chain links TRBV27 to TRBJ1-3, with a weak D call TRBD1 (5 bases). From germline, CDR1 is MNHEY and CDR2 SMNVEV (reference sequence). V gave up 6 bases and J gave up 2 bases, with 20 bases separating them. The CDR3 covers 17 residues. CDR3 coding DNA: TGTGCCAGCAGCAGATACAACAGGCCGGGTGCTGGAAACACCATATATTTT. As protein: CASSRYNRPGAGNTIYF.

This clone was recorded only once. The V call is TRBV19, the J call TRBJ2-1; maybe TRBD1 (5 bases). Germline values: CDR1 LNHDA, CDR2 SQIVND (reference sequence). CDR3 length: 14 residues. V dropped 3 bases and J dropped 0 bases, with 6 bases sitting between them. CDR3 residues: CASSIDSSYNEQFF. The CDR3, as DNA: TGTGCCAGTAGTATTGACAGCTCCTACAATGAGCAGTTCTTC.

The chain recombines TRBV30 with TRBJ1-3; maybe TRBD1 (6 bases). The CDR3 covers 14 residues. Germline values: CDR1 GTSNPN, CDR2 SVGIG (reference sequence). Trimming took off 3 bases at V and 0 bases at J, with 9 bases between the two ends. CDR3 in DNA: TGTGCCTGGAGAACAGGGAACTCTGGAAACACCATATATTTT. This codes for CAWRTGNSGNTIYF.

This rearrangement joins TRBV7-2 to TRBJ1-5; tentative D call: TRBD1 (6 bases). The V end was cut by 0 bases, the J end by 2 bases, with 14 bases between. Germline V gives CDR1 SGHTA, CDR2 FQGNSA. The CDR3 totals 17 residues. The chain's CDR3 is CASSLALGGAGNQPQHF. The CDR3 nucleotides read TGTGCCAGCAGCTTAGCGCTAGGGGGGGCTGGCAATCAGCCCCAGCATTTT.

Comments on this clone: This may come from a read error, since a much larger clone is one base off. At the DNA level, this CDR3 is encoded by other sequences in the same sample as well. This rearrangement joins TRBV7-3 to TRBJ1-1; 7 bases map to TRBD1. The CDR3 length is 14 residues. The germline gives CDR1 SGHTA, CDR2 FQGTGA. Germline trimming cut 5 bases from V and 1 base from J; bases unmatched to any gene: 4. The DNA for the CDR3 is TGTGCCAGCAGCCTGCAGGGGGGGAACACTGAAGCTTTCTTT. Residues: CASSLQGGNTEAFF.

The chain links TRBV12-3 or TRBV12-4 to TRBJ1-2; weak D call: TRBD1 (5 bases). Trimming shortened V by 8 bases and J by 7 bases, and 11 bases separated the two germline ends. This CDR3 has 11 amino acids. CDR3 bases: TGTGCCAGCGGCCGGGACTTTGGCTACACCTTC. Its protein product is CASGRDFGYTF.

The rearrangement joins TRBV12-5 to TRBJ2-7; perhaps TRBD2 as D (6 bases). Deletions cut 2 bases from V and 5 bases from J, with 13 bases between. The CDR3 runs to 14 residues. Germline V CDR1 and CDR2: LGHNT, FRNRAP. This CDR3 is CASGLSWGGDEQYF. The CDR3 bases are TGTGCTAGTGGTTTGTCGTGGGGCGGGGACGAGCAGTACTTC.

This clone came up a few times. The J gene is TRBJ2-1, the V gene TRBV11-3, with D perhaps matching TRBD1 (7 bases). There are 13 residues in the CDR3. Germline values: CDR1 SGHNT, CDR2 YENEEA. V lost 3 bases, J lost 10 bases, and 13 bases lay in between. The CDR3 DNA follows: TGTGCCAGCAGCTTGGACAGGCGGGGCGAGCAGTTCTTC. Translated, it gives CASSLDRRGEQFF. Variable domain in full (rest from reference TRBV11-3 and TRBJ2-1): EAGVVQSPRYKIIEKKQPVAFWCNPISGHNTLYWYLQNLGQGPELLIRYENEEAVDDSQLPKDRFSAERLKGVDSTLKIQPAELGDSAVYLCASSLDRRGEQFFGPGTRLTVL.

The V and J genes are TRBV28 and TRBJ1-2, with 7 bases lining up with TRBD1. The CDR3 extends over 14 amino acids. Germline V gene lookup returns CDR1 MDHEN and CDR2 SYDVKM. Trimming took 5 bases from V and 4 from J; bases not matched to a gene: 7. The CDR3 region has the DNA TGTGCCAGCAGTCCCCGGACAGGACCCTATGGCTACACCTTC. It is translated as CASSPRTGPYGYTF.

The rearrangement joins TRBV24-1 to TRBJ1-5; 8 bases align to TRBD1. Germline lookup yields CDR1 KGHDR and CDR2 SFDVKD. The J segment lost 2 bases and the V segment lost 7 bases, leaving 9 bases of the junction unmatched. The CDR3 has 16 amino acids. CDR3 DNA: TGTGCCACCAGCCCGCAGGGGGCAATTGGCAATCAGCCCCAGCATTTT. It is translated as CATSPQGAIGNQPQHF.

The sample holds a few counts of this clone. The chain joins TRBV3-1 (or the pseudogene TRBV3-2) to TRBJ2-7; D might be TRBD2 (6 bases). CDR3 length: 15 amino acids. V lost 1 base to trimming and J lost 2 bases, with 12 bases between them. The germline CDR1 and CDR2 sequences are LGHDT and YNNKEL (reference sequence). The CDR3 protein is CASSQARDSTYEQYF. The CDR3 DNA reads as TGTGCCAGCAGCCAAGCCCGGGACTCCACCTACGAGCAGTACTTC.